This record covers a single T cell receptor (beta chain). The primer mix had 60 Vbeta and 13 Jbeta primers. Produced via immunoSEQ multiplex PCR; TCRdb's table is partial and in-frame only. The sample carries about 190,000 clones, about four fifths recorded once. The sample originates from a study of cytomegalovirus exposure and HLA in healthy donors. The CDR3 is made up of 16 amino acids. From germline, CDR1 is ENHRY and CDR2 SYGVKD. V was pared by 0 bases and J by 8 bases, with 7 bases of the junction left unmatched. Sequenced material: PBMCs. The TCR was taken from a young man in good health and CMV-seronegative. This chain connects TRBV10-3 to TRBJ1-4; 9 nucleotides align to TRBD1. CDR3 nucleotides: TGTGCCATCAGTGAGTCGGCAAACAGGGGGCGAGAAAAACTGTTTTTT. Translated, it gives CAISESANRGREKLFF.